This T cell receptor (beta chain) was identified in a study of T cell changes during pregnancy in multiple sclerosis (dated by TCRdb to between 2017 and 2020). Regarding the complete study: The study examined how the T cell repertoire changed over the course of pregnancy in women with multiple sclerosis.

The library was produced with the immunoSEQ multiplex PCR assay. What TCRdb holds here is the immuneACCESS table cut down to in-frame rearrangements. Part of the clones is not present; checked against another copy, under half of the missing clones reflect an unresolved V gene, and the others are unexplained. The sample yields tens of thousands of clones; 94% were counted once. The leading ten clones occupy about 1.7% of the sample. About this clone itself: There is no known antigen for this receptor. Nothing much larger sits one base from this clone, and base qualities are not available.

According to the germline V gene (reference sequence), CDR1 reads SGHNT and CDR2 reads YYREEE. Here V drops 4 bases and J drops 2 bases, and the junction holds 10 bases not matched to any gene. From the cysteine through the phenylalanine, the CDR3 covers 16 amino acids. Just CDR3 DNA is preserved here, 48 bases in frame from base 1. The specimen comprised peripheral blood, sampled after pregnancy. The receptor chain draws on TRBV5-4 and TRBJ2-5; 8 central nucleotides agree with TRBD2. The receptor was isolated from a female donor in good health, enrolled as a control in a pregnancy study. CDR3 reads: CASSPPKTSEQETQYF. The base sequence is TGTGCCAGCAGCCCTCCCAAGACTAGCGAACAAGAGACCCAGTACTTC.